A selection of T cell receptor beta chains follows, all from one sample in a study of shared clonotypes between healthy human individuals. The data were produced by immunoSEQ multiplex PCR, yet TCRdb's version contains in-frame clones alone and is incomplete. Of hundreds of thousands of clones in the sample, approximately 97% were seen once. The sample comprised memory CD8+ T cells sorted from blood. The origin of the receptors is a man aged 25 to 40 in good health. Both conserved end residues are part of each CDR3. The D gene is left open where the match is weak. Clone size is given for some rows only: seen once, a few or many times, or a class if the clone is expanded.

abundance	d_gene	v_gene	j_gene	CDR3nt	CDR3aa
.	TRBD1	TRBV11-2	TRBJ2-7	TGTGCCAGCAGCGCAGAGGGGGCGTCCTACGAGCAGTACTTC	CASSAEGASYEQYF
.	.	TRBV7-3	TRBJ2-6	TGTGCCAGCAGCGACAACTCTGGGGCCAACGTCCTGACTTTC	CASSDNSGANVLTF
.	.	TRBV6-6	TRBJ2-7	TGTGCCAGCAGTTACGTCTTTCAGGGAAACTACGAGCAGTACTTC	CASSYVFQGNYEQYF
.	.	TRBV28	TRBJ2-7	TGTGCCACCGGGGACCCGACAAATTACGAGCAGTACTTC	CATGDPTNYEQYF
.	.	TRBV7-6	TRBJ2-1	TGTGCCAGCAGCTTACTCCCCTCCTCCTACAATGAGCAGTTCTTC	CASSLLPSSYNEQFF
.	.	TRBV5-4	TRBJ2-7	TGTGCCAGCAGCTTGGATGGCTACGAGCAGTACTTC	CASSLDGYEQYF
.	.	TRBV28	TRBJ1-1	TGTGCCAGCACTGGGAGGAATCGGGTCACTGAAGCTTTCTTT	CASTGRNRVTEAFF
.	TRBD1	TRBV29-1	TRBJ2-3	TGCAGCGTCGGACAGGGAACCATCACAGATACGCAGTATTTT	CSVGQGTITDTQYF
.	.	TRBV28	TRBJ2-7	TGTGCCAGCAGTTTCCCCGGACATAGGGCCTACGAGCAGTACTTC	CASSFPGHRAYEQYF
once	.	TRBV6-5	TRBJ2-2	TGTGCCAGCAGTTACTACAGGGGGGAGCTGTTTTTT	CASSYYRGELFF
.	.	TRBV5-6	TRBJ1-2	TGTGCCAGCAGCTTGGGGGACGAATTCCATGGCTACACCTTC	CASSLGDEFHGYTF
.	.	TRBV15	TRBJ2-5	TGTGCCACCAGCATCAGGGAGGCCCAAGAGACCCAGTACTTC	CATSIREAQETQYF
.	.	TRBV10-3	TRBJ2-7	TGTGCCATCAGTGAGGGGTATGAGCAGTACTTC	CAISEGYEQYF
once	TRBD1	TRBV5-5	TRBJ1-1	TGTGCCAGCAGCCAACCGGGACAGGGCGATTCAGCTTTCTTT	CASSQPGQGDSAFF
.	TRBD1	TRBV5-3	TRBJ2-5	TGTGCCAGAAGCTTAGACAGGGGGCTGGGGACCCAGTACTTC	CARSLDRGLGTQYF
.	.	TRBV19	TRBJ2-3	TGTGCCAGTAGTATAGGGGGAGATACGCAGTATTTT	CASSIGGDTQYF
.	TRBD1	TRBV7-2	TRBJ1-2	TGTGCCAGCAGCTTACCCCCACAGGGGCGCTATGGCTACACCTTC	CASSLPPQGRYGYTF
.	TRBD2	TRBV5-1	TRBJ2-3	TGCGCCAGCAGCTTCACTAGCGGCACAGATACGCAGTATTTT	CASSFTSGTDTQYF
.	.	TRBV30	TRBJ2-3	TGTGCCTGGGCCCAATCCGGGGGCACAGATACGCAGTATTTT	CAWAQSGGTDTQYF
.	.	TRBV11-3	TRBJ2-1	TGTGCCAGCAGCCAACCGTGGGGCAAGAGCGGTAATGAGCAGTTCTTC	CASSQPWGKSGNEQFF
.	.	TRBV28	TRBJ2-3	TGTGCCAGCAGGCCCGGCGGGATGGGACCCCTCACAGATACGCAGTATTTT	CASRPGGMGPLTDTQYF
.	TRBD2	TRBV5-1	TRBJ2-7	TGCGCCAGCAGCTTGGCCGGGACTAGTAGGGGGCAGTACTTC	CASSLAGTSRGQYF
.	.	TRBV18	TRBJ2-1	TGTGCCAGCTCACCCCTCCTGGCTAATGAGCAGTTCTTC	CASSPLLANEQFF
.	TRBD2	TRBV6-5	TRBJ2-2	TGTGCCAGCCTCCAGCTAGCGGGACGGACCGGGGAGCTGTTTTTT	CASLQLAGRTGELFF
.	TRBD2	TRBV28	TRBJ2-7	TGTGCCAGCAGTACGCCGGGACTAGCGGTCTACGAGCAGTACTTC	CASSTPGLAVYEQYF
.	.	TRBV5-1	TRBJ2-7	TGCGCCAGCAGCCTTAACAGGGATGGCGAGCAGTACTTC	CASSLNRDGEQYF
.	TRBD2	TRBV28	TRBJ2-3	TGTGCCAGCAGTTGGGGTAGCGGGAGGGCAGATACGCAGTATTTT	CASSWGSGRADTQYF
once	.	TRBV19	TRBJ2-7	TGTGCCAGTAGTGCCCGGGACCCATACTCCTACGAGCAGTACTTC	CASSARDPYSYEQYF
.	TRBD2	TRBV6-1	TRBJ2-7	TGTGCCAGCAGTGAATGGAGGTGGGTCCTGGGAGGGGAGCAGTACTTC	CASSEWRWVLGGEQYF
.	.	TRBV15	TRBJ2-1	TGTGCCACCAGCAGAGATTGGGGAGGGGGCCATGAGCAGTTCTTC	CATSRDWGGGHEQFF
.	.	TRBV6-5	TRBJ1-3	TGTGCCAGCAGCCGGAGGGGAGGGTCTGGAAACACCATATATTTT	CASSRRGGSGNTIYF
.	.	TRBV6-1	TRBJ2-1	TGTGCCAGCAGTGAAGCTAGGGCGCAGTTCTTC	CASSEARAQFF
.	.	TRBV18	TRBJ2-7	TGTGCCAGCTCACCACTTGATGGGTTGTACGAGCAGTACTTC	CASSPLDGLYEQYF
.	TRBD2	TRBV15	TRBJ2-1	TGTGCCACCAGCGCTAGCGGGAGATCCTACAATGAGCAGTTCTTC	CATSASGRSYNEQFF